This T cell receptor (beta chain) is drawn from a study of control samples from healthy donors and cancer patients. With 3 bases clipped from V and 2 bases from J, the junction kept 9 bases outside the gene matches. The germline gives CDR1 MGHDK, CDR2 SYGVNS. The CDR3 runs to 16 residues. The method was immunoSEQ multiplex PCR; TCRdb's version includes in-frame clones alone and lacks a portion of them. The repertoire includes about 140,000 clones, 85% to 95% of them detected once, and around 13% sits in the top ten. The chain combines TRBV25-1 with TRBJ2-7, with 8 bases fitting TRBD1. This sequence originates from a man aged 40-49 years in good health. Sequencing was carried out using blood. CDR3: CASSDATGTGAYEQYF. DNA of the CDR3: TGTGCCAGCAGTGACGCGACCGGGACAGGAGCCTACGAGCAGTACTTC.